This T cell receptor beta chain was identified in a study of TIL therapy for anti-PD-1-resistant metastatic lung cancer. Overall study: A handful of tumors were EGFR-mutant and two were ALK-rearranged. Whole-study findings and limits: TIL cultures after expansion showed higher clonality and lower diversity than baseline tumor (median around 5.9% vs 31%).

This clone occurred a few times. Its antigen is currently unknown. Sequencing used immunoSEQ v3. Survey-level samples got approximately 2 million read pairs; deep-level samples got about 5-6 million. The data were produced by immunoSEQ multiplex PCR, yet TCRdb's version contains in-frame clones alone and is incomplete. The sample shows about 100,000 clones, 65% of them seen only once. CDR1 is SGHTA and CDR2 is FQGNSA in the germline V gene. V gave up 3 bases and J gave up 2 bases; unmatched junction bases: 3. The CDR3 contains 16 residues. As to time point: pre-treatment sample, taken before nivolumab and TIL therapy. Pleural nodules or supraclavicular lymph nodes made up most of the excised metastases sampled. Tumor harvest preceded PD-1/PD-L1 blockade, followed by nivolumab treatment.

This clonotype was sampled from a person between 25 and 79 years old with non-small cell lung cancer. V usage is TRBV7-2 and J usage is TRBJ2-3; 12 bases fit TRBD2. The sequencing here drew on tumor tissue, taken at baseline. This CDR3 is CASSLLAGGPTDTQYF. CDR3 coding DNA: TGTGCCAGCAGCTTGCTAGCGGGGGGGCCCACAGATACGCAGTATTTT.